This T cell receptor beta chain appears in the sequencing data of a study of T cells in Graves' hyperthyroidism and ophthalmopathy. Template material for amplifying TCR beta CDR3 regions consisted of RNA transcripts. A set of HTBI primers served as the primers for a first-round RT-PCR of the TCR CDR3. TCRdb passed the multiplex PCR reads through MiXCR, listing each CDR3 protein once. Here the sample spans approximately 300,000 distinct CDR3 sequences, about 15% being singletons. Uncontrolled infection, other autoimmune disease, pregnancy or lactation barred patients from enrollment. Each diagnosis drew on symptoms, thyroxine, TRAb, thyroid ultrasound and orbital computed tomography findings. This sequence was found in an older woman with Graves' ophthalmopathy. Specimen: blood.

The CDR3 here is CASSSRTGEGGKLFF. As DNA, the CDR3 is TGCGCCAGCAGCTCTAGGACGGGTGAGGGCGGAAAACTGTTTTTT. The chain employs TRBV5-1 and TRBJ1-4; D gene ambiguous. Germline loops: CDR1 SGHRS, CDR2 YFSETQ. The CDR3 spans 15 residues. V lost 3 bases to trimming and J lost 10 bases, with 19 bases between them.